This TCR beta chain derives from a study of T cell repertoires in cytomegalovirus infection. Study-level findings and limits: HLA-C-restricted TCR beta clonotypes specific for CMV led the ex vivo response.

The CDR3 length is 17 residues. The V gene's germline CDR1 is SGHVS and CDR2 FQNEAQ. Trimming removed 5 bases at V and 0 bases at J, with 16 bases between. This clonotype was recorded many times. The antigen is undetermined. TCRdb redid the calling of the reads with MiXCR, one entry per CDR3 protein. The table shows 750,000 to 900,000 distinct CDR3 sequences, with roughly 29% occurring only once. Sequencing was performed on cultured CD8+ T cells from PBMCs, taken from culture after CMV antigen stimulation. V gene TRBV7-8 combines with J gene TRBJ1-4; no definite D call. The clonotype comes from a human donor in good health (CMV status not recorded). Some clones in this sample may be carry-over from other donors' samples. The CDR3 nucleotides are TGTGCCAGCAGCCCCGGGCAGTGGATCACAACTAATGAAAAACTGTTTTTT. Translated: CASSPGQWITTNEKLFF. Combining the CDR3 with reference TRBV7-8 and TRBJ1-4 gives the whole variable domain GAGVSQSPRYKVAKRGQDVALRCDPISGHVSLFWYQQALGQGPEFLTYFQNEAQLDKSGLPSDRFFAERPEGSVSTLKIQRTQQEDSAVYLCASSPGQWITTNEKLFFGSGTQLSVL.